This T cell receptor (beta chain) emerged from a study of T cell repertoires in cytomegalovirus infection. This clonotype was seen a few times. Its target is unknown. Each CDR3 protein gets one entry after TCRdb re-called the reads with MiXCR. The sample holds 200,000 to 250,000 distinct CDR3 sequences, around 35% seen once. Germline CDR1 is MDHEN and CDR2 is SYDVKM. V was clipped by 6 bases and J by 2 bases, with 8 bases between them. The CDR3 consists of 13 residues. V and J are TRBV28 and TRBJ1-3; D gene uncertain. The specimen was CD8+ T cells from cultured PBMCs, collected from culture after CMV antigen stimulation. The sequence derives from a human donor in good health (CMV status not recorded). Some clones in this sample may be carry-over from other donors' samples. In DNA form, the CDR3 reads TGTGCCAGCAGCCCCCCCCCTGGAAACACCATATATTTT. Encoded protein: CASSPPPGNTIYF.